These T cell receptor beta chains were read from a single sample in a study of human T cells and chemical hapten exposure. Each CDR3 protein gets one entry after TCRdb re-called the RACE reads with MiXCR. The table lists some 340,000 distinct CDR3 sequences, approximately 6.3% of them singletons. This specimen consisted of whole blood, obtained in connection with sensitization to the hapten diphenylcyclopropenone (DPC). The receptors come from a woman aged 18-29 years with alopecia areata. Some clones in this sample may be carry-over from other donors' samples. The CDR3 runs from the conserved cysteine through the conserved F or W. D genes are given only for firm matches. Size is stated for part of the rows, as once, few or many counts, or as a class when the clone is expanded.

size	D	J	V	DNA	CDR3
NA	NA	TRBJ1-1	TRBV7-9	TGTGCCAACCCTTCTAGGAGCACTGAAGCTTTCTTT	CANPSRSTEAFF
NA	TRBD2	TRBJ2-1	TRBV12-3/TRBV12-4	TGTGCCAGCACCACCCAGCTAGCGGGGGGCTGGACCTACAATGAGCAGTTCTTC	CASTTQLAGGWTYNEQFF
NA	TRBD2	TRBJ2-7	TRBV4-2	TGTGCCAGCAGCCAACCGGGACTAGCGGTCTACGAGCAGTACTTC	CASSQPGLAVYEQYF
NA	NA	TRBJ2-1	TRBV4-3	TGCGCCAGCAGCCAAGATACGATAGGAAATGAGCAGTTCTTC	CASSQDTIGNEQFF
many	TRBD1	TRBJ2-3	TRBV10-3	TGTGCCATCCGTGGACAGGCTAGCACAGATACGCAGTATTTT	CAIRGQASTDTQYF
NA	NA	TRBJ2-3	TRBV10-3	TGTGCCATCAGGGCAAGCCGAACCACAGATACGCAGTATTTT	CAIRASRTTDTQYF
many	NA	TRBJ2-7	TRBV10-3	TGTGCCATCAGTGTCAACCCAATCCGAAGCACCTACGAGCAGTACTTC	CAISVNPIRSTYEQYF
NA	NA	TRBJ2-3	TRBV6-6	TGTGCCAGCAGTAGTACAGGGAGGAAGGCAGATACGCAGTATTTT	CASSSTGRKADTQYF
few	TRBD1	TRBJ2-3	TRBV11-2	TGTGCCAGCACCTCCAGGGGGCCGAGACCCAGACAGGCGGCAGATACGCAGTATTTT	CASTSRGPRPRQAADTQYF
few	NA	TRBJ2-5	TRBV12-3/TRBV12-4	TGTGCCAGCAGTTTTTTCCAGGGTCGGGCGGAGACCCAGTACTTC	CASSFFQGRAETQYF
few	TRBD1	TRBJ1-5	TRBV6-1	TGTGCCAGCGCGGGGGGGACAGGCGTCCGCGGTCAGCCCCAGCATTTT	CASAGGTGVRGQPQHF
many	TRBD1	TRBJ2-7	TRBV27	TGTGCCAGCAGTCCCCGGACAGGCCTTACCTACGAGCAGTACTTC	CASSPRTGLTYEQYF
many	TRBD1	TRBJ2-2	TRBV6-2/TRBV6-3	TGTGCCAGCAGTCCCGGGACAGGGAAGGAATGGAACACCGGGGAGCTGTTTTTT	CASSPGTGKEWNTGELFF
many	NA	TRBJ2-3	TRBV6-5	TGTGCCACCGCCCCCACCCGGGGAACAGATACGCAGTATTTT	CATAPTRGTDTQYF
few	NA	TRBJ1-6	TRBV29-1	TGCAGCGTTGCCGACGAGGGCGACTATTCACCCCTCCACTTT	CSVADEGDYSPLHF
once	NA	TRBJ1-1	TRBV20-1	TGCAGTGCGCCGAGGGGTGACACTGAAGCTTTCTTT	CSAPRGDTEAFF
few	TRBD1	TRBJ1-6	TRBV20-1	TGCAGTGCTGGACAGGGGTTGGATTATAATTCACCCCTCCACTTT	CSAGQGLDYNSPLHF
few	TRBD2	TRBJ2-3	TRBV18	TGTGCCAGCTCACCACTCTCAGGACTAGCGGGGAGAGATACGCAGTATTTT	CASSPLSGLAGRDTQYF
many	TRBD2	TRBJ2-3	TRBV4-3	TGCGCCAGCAGCCAAAGGGCTAGCGGGAGAGGAGCTAGCACAGATACGCAGTATTTT	CASSQRASGRGASTDTQYF
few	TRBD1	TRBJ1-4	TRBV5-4	TGTGCCAGCAGCCCCAGCCTACAACAGGGGGGGAGTGAAAAACTGTTTTTT	CASSPSLQQGGSEKLFF
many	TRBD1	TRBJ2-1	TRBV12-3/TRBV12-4	TGTGCCAGCAGTTTAGGGTTCTTGACAGGGTCGCTATACAATGAGCAGTTCTTC	CASSLGFLTGSLYNEQFF
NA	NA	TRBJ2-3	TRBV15	TGTGCCACCAGCAGAGGCAGGTTCACAGATACGCAGTATTTT	CATSRGRFTDTQYF
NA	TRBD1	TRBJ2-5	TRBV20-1	TGCAGTGAGGGGACAGGGGATCGAGAGACCCAGTACTTC	CSEGTGDRETQYF
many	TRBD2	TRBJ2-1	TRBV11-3	TGTGCCAGCAGCTTAGTGACTAGCGGGGTGTCAGGGGACAATGAGCAGTTCTTC	CASSLVTSGVSGDNEQFF
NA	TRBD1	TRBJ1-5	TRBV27	TGTGCCAGCAGTTCGGGACAGAGGCAGCCCCAGCATTTT	CASSSGQRQPQHF
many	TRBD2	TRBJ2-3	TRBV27	TGTGCCAGCAGTCTTGGGGGACTACTTGCTGGTACGCAGTATTTT	CASSLGGLLAGTQYF
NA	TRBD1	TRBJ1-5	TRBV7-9	TGTGCCAGCAGCGAGGGACAGGGTGGTCAGCCCCAGCATTTT	CASSEGQGGQPQHF
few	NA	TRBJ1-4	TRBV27	TGTGCCAGCAGTTCCATCCTTCCGGGGGAGAAGGAAAAACTGTTTTTT	CASSSILPGEKEKLFF
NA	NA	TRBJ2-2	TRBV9	TGTGCCAGCAGCGCAAAAACCGGGGAGCTGTTTTTT	CASSAKTGELFF
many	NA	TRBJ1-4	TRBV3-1	TGTGCCAGCAGCCGCCAAATGGATGAAAAACTGTTTTTT	CASSRQMDEKLFF
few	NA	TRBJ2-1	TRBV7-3	TGTGCCAGCAGCTCCAGAGCAGTTAATGAGCAGTTCTTC	CASSSRAVNEQFF
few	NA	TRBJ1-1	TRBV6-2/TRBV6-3	TGTGCCAGCAGTTACCGGCAGGAAGAAGTGACTGAAGCTTTCTTT	CASSYRQEEVTEAFF
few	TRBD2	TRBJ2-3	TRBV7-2	TGTGCCAGCAGCTTAGCAACTAGCGTTGGAGATACGCAGTATTTT	CASSLATSVGDTQYF
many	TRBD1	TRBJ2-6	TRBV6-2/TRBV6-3	TGTGCCAGCATCAATCGGACAGGGCTTTCTGGGGCCAACGTCCTGACTTTC	CASINRTGLSGANVLTF
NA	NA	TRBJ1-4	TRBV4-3	TGCGCCAGCAGCCAAGGGACCCTACCAGGAAAACTGTTTTTT	CASSQGTLPGKLFF
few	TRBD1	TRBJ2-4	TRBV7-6	TGTGCCAGCAGCCGAGGGACAGGGAACATTCAGTACTTC	CASSRGTGNIQYF
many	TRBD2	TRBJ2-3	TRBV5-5	TGTGCCAGCAGCACCCTAGCGGGGGGCCGAGATACGCAGTATTTT	CASSTLAGGRDTQYF
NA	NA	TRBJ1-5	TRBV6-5	TGTGCCAGCAGTTACTCGACGGCTCCCGGGGCCCAGCATTTT	CASSYSTAPGAQHF